This T cell receptor (beta chain) was sequenced in a study of OX40 agonist ivuxolimab in advanced cancers. Study-level results: On average, a greater number of expanded clones characterised CD8+ T cells relative to CD4+. Still undetermined is the antigen specificity of the expanded peripheral T cells. Dosing at 0.1 to 3.0 mg/kg was accompanied by clonal expansion of CD4+ and CD8+ blood T cells by week 6.

This clone was found once. No antigen is known for it. Exclusion of a patient followed from autoimmune disease history or systemic immunosuppression. Germline CDR1 and CDR2: SQVTM and ANQGSEA. This CDR3 comprises 15 residues. V gave up 1 base and J gave up 0 bases, with 12 bases separating them. Profiling relied on immunoSEQ multiplex PCR, and the TCRdb table lists in-frame clones only, not all of them. This table has approximately 77,000 clones, more than 80% appearing once. Here the sequenced sample was CD4+ or CD8+ T cells sorted from blood, taken in a trial of the OX40 agonist ivuxolimab. The rearrangement links TRBV29-1 to TRBJ1-1; D remains ambiguous. The receptor comes from an adult with an advanced solid tumor such as melanoma, head and neck, liver or kidney cancer. The CDR3 DNA reads TGCAGCGTTGAAGGGATGATGGGCATGAACACTGAAGCTTTCTTT. It yields the protein CSVEGMMGMNTEAFF.